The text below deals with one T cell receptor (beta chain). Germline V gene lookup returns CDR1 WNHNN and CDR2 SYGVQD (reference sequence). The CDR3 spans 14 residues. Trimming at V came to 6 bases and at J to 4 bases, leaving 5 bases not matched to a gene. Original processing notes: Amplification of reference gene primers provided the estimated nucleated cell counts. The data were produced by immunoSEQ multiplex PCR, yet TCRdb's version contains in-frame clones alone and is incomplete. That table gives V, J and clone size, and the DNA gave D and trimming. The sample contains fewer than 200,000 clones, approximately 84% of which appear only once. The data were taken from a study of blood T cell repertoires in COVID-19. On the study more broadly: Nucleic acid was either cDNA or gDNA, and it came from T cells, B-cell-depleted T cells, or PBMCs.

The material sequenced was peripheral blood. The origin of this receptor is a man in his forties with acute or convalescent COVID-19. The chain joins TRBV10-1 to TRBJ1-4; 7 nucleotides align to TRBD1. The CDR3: CASRGTANNEKLFF. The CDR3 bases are TGCGCCAGCAGGGGGACAGCCAATAATGAAAAACTGTTTTTT.